Each of the 26 T cell receptor beta chains below was sequenced from the same sample in a study of T cell clonality in common variable immunodeficiency (dated by TCRdb to 2013 to 2016). What the research found in general, with its limitations: CVID TCRbeta sequences reportedly showed fewer deletions and N-nucleotide insertions and lacked highly modified clones with 13 or more V deletions.

No cognate antigen is known for these TCRs. Library generation was performed with the immunoSEQ multiplex PCR assay. TCRdb mirrors the immuneACCESS table, restricted to in-frame sequences. Some clones are absent from its copies; in checked studies, under half trace to an unresolved V gene, and the reason for the others is unknown. This sample shows roughly 40,000 clones, and none of them turns up only once. The ten largest clones add up to 5% to 6.5% of the sample. The material sequenced was peripheral blood mononuclear cells. All receptors derive from a human donor with common variable immunodeficiency.

About this clone: The DNA ends 3 residues before the CDR3 does, and the rest of the CDR3 is filled in from the germline J gene. V usage is TRBV18 and J usage is TRBJ2-7; D unclear. CDR1 and CDR2 (germline): KGHSH, LQKENI. CDR3 length: 12 amino acids. Between the trimmed V and J ends, which lost 2 bases and 5 bases, there was a span of 7 bases. CDR3 loop: CASSPKGDEQYF. Partial CDR3 DNA: TGTGCCAGCTCACCAAAGGGTGACGAG.

This clone has just a few counts. The CDR3 goes on 3 residues after the read ends, and that part is filled in from the germline J gene. V and J are TRBV11-3 and TRBJ2-1; 7 bases map to TRBD1. In germline, CDR1 is SGHNT, CDR2 YENEEA. This CDR3 has 14 amino acids. V lost 3 bases, J lost 7 bases, and 6 bases stayed unmatched. The CDR3 DNA, read in part, is TGTGCCAGCAGCTTGCGACAGGGTGTAAATGAG. Translating gives CASSLRQGVNE. The entire CDR3 protein is CASSLRQGVNEQFF. The full variable domain, its missing parts supplied by reference TRBV11-3 and TRBJ2-1, is EAGVVQSPRYKIIEKKQPVAFWCNPISGHNTLYWYLQNLGQGPELLIRYENEEAVDDSQLPKDRFSAERLKGVDSTLKIQPAELGDSAVYLCASSLRQGVNEQFFGPGTRLTVL.

Concerning this clone: The read halts 3 residues ahead of the CDR3 end, with the missing end drawn from the germline J gene. The chain recombines TRBV20-1 with TRBJ2-7; TRBD2 agrees at 7 bases. V was pared by 1 base and J by 0 bases, with 9 bases of the junction left unmatched. This CDR3 comprises 16 residues. Germline V gives CDR1 DFQATT, CDR2 SNEGSKA (reference sequence). Incomplete CDR3 DNA: TGCAGTGCTAGAGGGGGGACCGGGACTATCTCCTACGAG. Translated, it gives CSARGGTGTISYE. The whole CDR3 sequence reads CSARGGTGTISYEQYF.

This clone appeared many times. The CDR3 goes on 3 residues after the read ends, and that part is filled in from the germline J gene. V gene TRBV5-1 combines with J gene TRBJ1-6; tentative D call: TRBD1 (5 bases). Trimming removed 2 bases at V and 10 bases at J, with 13 bases between. This CDR3 is built from 14 residues. Germline CDR1 SGHRS, CDR2 YFSETQ. The covered CDR3 bases are TGCGCCAGCAGCTTCGACAGTGGGAGATCACCC. It specifies CASSFDSGRSP. The CDR3 reads in full as CASSFDSGRSPLHF.

This clone has only a few counts. With the read ending 3 residues before the CDR3 end, the germline J gene is used to fill in that end. The chain has TRBV2 and TRBJ1-6; D is unclear. This CDR3 has 12 amino acids. The germline V gene has CDR1 SNHLY and CDR2 FYNNEI. CDR3 loop: CASSVEARPLHF. The DNA read from the CDR3 is TGTGCCAGCAGTGTAGAAGCGCGGCCC.

This clone was seen at least ten times. The missing CDR3 end, 3 residues past where the read stops, is filled in from the germline J gene. The chain employs TRBV30 and TRBJ1-6, with 11 bases fitting TRBD1. The CDR3 consists of 13 residues. The trim removed 7 bases at V and 10 bases at J, leaving 6 bases unmatched. CDR1 and CDR2 from the germline V gene are GTSNPN and SVGIG (reference sequence). CDR3 DNA, as far as it was read: TGTGCCTCGGACAGGGGGCTAGGGTCACCC. As protein: CASDRGLGSP. The whole CDR3 protein is CASDRGLGSPLHF.

This clone was detected only a few times. The CDR3 is cut off 3 residues early in the read; its end comes from the germline J gene. The rearrangement uses TRBV19 and TRBJ1-2; 7 positions agree with TRBD1. This CDR3 has 12 residues. Germline loops: CDR1 LNHDA, CDR2 SQIVND (reference sequence). CDR3 in amino acids: CASDRQGVGYTF. The DNA read from the CDR3 is TGTGCCAGCGACCGACAGGGCGTGGGC.

Details on this clone: The read stops 3 residues short of the end of the CDR3; the missing end is completed from the germline J gene. J is TRBJ1-3 and V is TRBV7-2, with D unresolved. From germline, CDR1 is SGHTA and CDR2 FQGNSA. The V end lost 0 bases, the J end lost 7 bases, and 7 bases lay between the germline ends. The length of the CDR3 is 13 residues. The chain's CDR3 is CASSLAASNTIYF. The CDR3 DNA, read in part, is TGTGCCAGCAGCTTAGCAGCGAGTAACACC.

At least ten counts were recorded for this clone. Coverage ceases 3 residues before the CDR3 finishes, and the germline J gene fills in the end. V is TRBV11-2 and J is TRBJ2-3, with 8 bases lining up with TRBD1. This CDR3 comprises 15 residues. V lost 1 base to trimming and J lost 4 bases; unmatched junction nucleotides: 4. Germline lookup yields CDR1 SGHAT and CDR2 FQNNGV. CDR3 protein: CASSLGQGAPDTQYF. CDR3 bases read: TGTGCCAGCAGCTTAGGCCAGGGGGCCCCAGATACG.

This clone was observed at least ten times. The CDR3 extends 3 residues past the end of the read, so its final part is completed from the germline J gene. The V call is TRBV19, the J call TRBJ2-7, with TRBD2 identical over 10 bases. The CDR3 is 14 amino acids. The V segment lost 6 bases and the J segment 5 bases; nucleotides outside the gene matches: 7. Germline V lookup: CDR1 LNHDA, CDR2 SQIVND (reference sequence). The CDR3 is CASSPLAGSHEQYF. CDR3 bases read: TGTGCCAGTAGCCCACTAGCGGGATCCCACGAG.

There are many counts of this clone. CDR3 protein: CAWSTRETAYTEAFF. CDR3 DNA (partial): TGTGCCTGGAGTACTCGGGAGACAGCATACACTGAA. The chain recombines TRBV30 with TRBJ1-1, with a weak D call TRBD1 (5 bases). The read falls 3 residues short of the CDR3 end, and the missing part is taken from the germline J gene. V was shortened by 2 bases and J by 3 bases, with 16 bases between the two germline ends. The length of the CDR3 is 15 residues. Per the germline V gene, CDR1 is GTSNPN and CDR2 is SVGIG (reference sequence).

A word on this clone: The read finishes 3 residues shy of the CDR3 end, and the germline J gene is used to complete it. The V gene is TRBV19, the J gene TRBJ1-1, with D unresolved. Per germline, CDR1 LNHDA and CDR2 SQIVND (reference sequence). This CDR3 is 18 amino acids long. V shed 6 bases and J shed 0 bases, with 23 bases lying between them. The DNA read from the CDR3 is TGTGCCAGTAGCATAAAAATAGCAGCCTTGGCCATGAACACTGAA. Its translation: CASSIKIAALAMNTE. The whole CDR3 sequence is CASSIKIAALAMNTEAFF.

The CDR3 reads CASSLLGLEEPQHF. Partial CDR3 DNA: TGCGCCAGCAGCTTGTTAGGGCTGGAGGAGCCC. This chain connects TRBV5-1 to TRBJ1-5; D unclear. The CDR3 end is not reached by the read, which stops 3 residues before it; the germline J gene fills it in. The CDR3 has 14 amino acids. Between the trimmed V and J ends, which lost 1 base and 8 bases, there was a span of 13 bases. CDR1 and CDR2 from the germline V gene are SGHRS and YFSETQ.

This clone was seen a few times. Coverage ceases 3 residues before the CDR3 finishes, and the germline J gene fills in the end. This chain connects TRBV2 to TRBJ2-5; D is uncertain. Germline CDR1 and CDR2: SNHLY and FYNNEI. The ends were cut back, 3 bases at V and 5 bases at J, with 7 bases in the middle. The CDR3 contains 12 residues. CDR3 residues: CASSDGRETQYF. The covered CDR3 bases are TGTGCCAGCAGTGACGGTCGGGAGACC.

This clone has at least ten counts. The sequenced fragment ends 3 residues before the CDR3 boundary, so the rest is inferred from the germline J gene. This specimen includes other DNA sequences encoding the same CDR3. This chain uses TRBV13 with TRBJ2-2; TRBD1 is a possible D gene (6 bases). The V gene's germline CDR1 is PRHDT and CDR2 FYEKMQ (reference sequence). The ends were cut back, 5 bases at V and 3 bases at J, with 16 bases in the middle. The CDR3 runs 16 residues. The CDR3 is CASSRLRTDYTGELFF. The sequenced CDR3 bases are TGTGCCAGCAGCCGACTCAGGACAGATTACACCGGGGAG.

The sample holds many counts of this clone. Read sequence stops 3 residues before the CDR3 end, and the germline J gene provides the missing end. V is TRBV2 and J is TRBJ2-2; TRBD2 matches at 9 bases. CDR3 length: 16 residues. CDR1 is SNHLY, CDR2 FYNNEI, per germline. The V gene end was trimmed by 2 bases and the J gene end by 6 bases; junction bases not matched to a gene: 7. The CDR3 sequence: CASSELAGNFAGELFF. The DNA read from the CDR3 is TGTGCCAGCAGTGAACTAGCGGGAAATTTTGCCGGGGAG.

This clone was seen ten or more times. The sequenced fragment ends 3 residues before the CDR3 boundary, so the rest is inferred from the germline J gene. The gene calls are TRBV7-2 and TRBJ2-7; a weak D match, TRBD1 (6 bases). CDR1 is SGHTA and CDR2 is FQGNSA in the germline V gene. The CDR3 extends over 13 amino acids. Trimming took 5 bases from V and 5 from J, leaving 13 bases between them. The sequenced part of the CDR3 DNA is TGTGCCAGCAGCATACAGGGAATCGACGAG. It specifies CASSIQGIDE. The full CDR3 reads CASSIQGIDEQYF. Full variable domain (remainder filled in from reference TRBV7-2 and TRBJ2-7): GAGVSQSPSNKVTEKGKDVELRCDPISGHTALYWYRQSLGQGLEFLIYFQGNSAPDKSGLPSDRFSAERTGGSVSTLTIQRTQQEDSAVYLCASSIQGIDEQYFGPGTRLTVT.

This clone has ten or more counts. The read falls 3 residues short of the CDR3 end, and the missing part is taken from the germline J gene. V gene TRBV7-2 combines with J gene TRBJ2-2; D is undetermined. This CDR3 comprises 14 residues. CDR1 and CDR2 from the germline V gene are SGHTA and FQGNSA. V lost 7 bases and J lost 7, with 16 bases in between. The CDR3 bases that were read are TGTGCCAGCAACCCCCGAACAGTGGTCGGGGAG. It codes for CASNPRTVVGE. The full-length CDR3 reads as CASNPRTVVGELFF.

This clone was seen only a few times. The sequence runs out 3 residues before the end of the CDR3; the remainder is reconstructed from the germline J gene. V usage is TRBV5-1 and J usage is TRBJ2-7; D is tentatively TRBD1 or TRBD2 (5 bases each). Trimming removed 3 bases from V and 6 bases from J, with 16 bases in between. This CDR3 comprises 14 residues. The germline V gene has CDR1 SGHRS and CDR2 YFSETQ. CDR3 DNA, as far as it was read: TGCGCCAGCAGCTCCTTAGCAGGGAGACCCGAG. Protein sequence: CASSSLAGRPE. In full, the CDR3 reads CASSSLAGRPEQYF.

Ten or more counts support this clone. The read stops 3 residues short of the end of the CDR3; the missing end is completed from the germline J gene. J is TRBJ1-1 and V is TRBV7-3; a weak D match, TRBD1 (5 bases). The CDR3 has 16 amino acids. Trimming pared 2 bases from V and 6 bases from J, leaving 19 bases between. Germline-derived CDR1 and CDR2 are SGHTA and FQGTGA. Partial CDR3 DNA: TGTGCCAGCAGCTTAGGCAGGGAGACCCGGTTAGCTGAA. Its protein is CASSLGRETRLAE. The full CDR3 sequence reads CASSLGRETRLAEAFF.

This clone was counted between two and nine times. CDR3 DNA, as far as it was read: TGTGCCAGCTCACCCGAACGGGGACCC. Translated: CASSPERGP. The entire CDR3 reads CASSPERGPQHF. This rearrangement joins TRBV18 to TRBJ1-5; D remains ambiguous. The sequence runs out 3 residues before the end of the CDR3; the remainder is reconstructed from the germline J gene. The V gene's germline CDR1 is KGHSH and CDR2 LQKENI. The CDR3 runs to 12 residues.

As for this clone: The read ends 3 residues shy of where the CDR3 ends; the end is completed using the germline J gene. The chain carries TRBV20-1 and TRBJ2-1; 7 bases map to TRBD2. J gave up 4 bases and V 3 bases, and 12 bases lay outside the gene matches. Germline-derived CDR1 and CDR2 are DFQATT and SNEGSKA (reference sequence). The CDR3 is made up of 16 amino acids. The sequenced part of the CDR3 DNA is TGCAGTGCTAGGGGGAAGGCGGGAGCGCTATACAATGAG. It is translated as CSARGKAGALYNE. From start to end, the CDR3 is CSARGKAGALYNEQFF.

This clone was seen many times. The read falls 3 residues short of the CDR3 end, and the missing part is taken from the germline J gene. J is TRBJ2-2 and V is TRBV5-1, with D perhaps TRBD1 (5 bases). V lost 4 bases, J lost 4 bases, and 8 bases lay in between. Per germline, CDR1 SGHRS and CDR2 YFSETQ. The CDR3 spans 13 residues. The sequenced CDR3 bases are TGCGCCAGCAGCCTGGGGCCCACCGGGGAG. Residues: CASSLGPTGE. The CDR3 reads in full as CASSLGPTGELFF.

This clone was seen ten or more times. The missing CDR3 end, 3 residues past where the read stops, is filled in from the germline J gene. This chain joins TRBV5-1 and TRBJ1-1; TRBD1 matches at 8 bases. The CDR3 extends over 13 amino acids. The J segment lost 0 bases and the V segment lost 7 bases, leaving 2 bases of the junction unmatched. The germline V gene has CDR1 SGHRS and CDR2 YFSETQ. The sequenced CDR3 bases are TGCGCCAGCGGGGACAGGATGAACACTGAA. This sequence encodes CASGDRMNTE. The full-length CDR3 reads as CASGDRMNTEAFF.

Points on this clone: The read stops 3 residues short of the end of the CDR3; the missing end is completed from the germline J gene. The chain uses TRBV2 and TRBJ2-2, with D possibly being TRBD1 (6 bases). Germline lookup yields CDR1 SNHLY and CDR2 FYNNEI. This CDR3 has 14 residues. Trimming left V 4 bases short and J 2 bases short, with 8 bases between. The part of the CDR3 DNA that was read is TGTGCCAGCAGTGGCAGGGGCAACACCGGGGAG. Encoded protein: CASSGRGNTGE. The CDR3 as a whole reads CASSGRGNTGELFF. Full variable domain (rest looked up from reference TRBV2 and TRBJ2-2): EPEVTQTPSHQVTQMGQEVILRCVPISNHLYFYWYRQILGQKVEFLVSFYNNEISEKSEIFDDQFSVERPDGSNFTLKIRSTKLEDSAMYFCASSGRGNTGELFFGEGSRLTVL.

In its sample, this clone was seen many times. The CDR3 end falls 3 residues outside the read, so it is completed with the germline J gene. The V and J genes are TRBV29-1 and TRBJ2-3; possibly TRBD2 for D (5 bases). The CDR3 loop spans 12 amino acids. CDR1 is SQVTM and CDR2 is ANQGSEA in the germline V gene. The V and J ends lost 7 bases and 0 bases respectively, with 8 bases between them. The part of the CDR3 DNA that was read is TGCAGCGCTAGCTCTAGCACAGATACG. It yields the protein CSASSSTDT. The entire CDR3 protein reads CSASSSTDTQYF.